A single sample gave rise to the 5 T cell receptor beta chains below, sequenced in a study of T-cell reconstitution after alpha-beta-depleted transplantation in children. Construction of the TCRbeta library involved unique molecular identifiers. TCRdb recomputed calls from the PCR reads with MiXCR, one row per CDR3 protein. The sample consists of roughly 8,100 distinct CDR3 sequences, roughly 13% of them appearing once. This material consisted of PBMCs, mostly from graft donor cells, taken 60 days after TCRalphabeta/CD19-depleted stem cell transplant. Receptors originate from a patient under 10 years old who had a stem cell transplant for inherited bone marrow failure, so the T cells may come from the graft donor.

This clonotype was seen at least ten times. V is TRBV7-9 and J is TRBJ2-1; possibly TRBD1 for D (5 bases). CDR3 size: 14 residues. Trimming took 5 bases from V and 15 from J, leaving 23 bases between them. Germline CDR1 SEHNR, CDR2 FQNEAQ (reference sequence). The DNA of the CDR3 is TGTGCCAGCAGCGGCGCGGCAGGGCGTTTGGATAGGTTCTTC. Translation: CASSGAAGRLDRFF.

The chain combines TRBV29-1 with TRBJ2-5; no reliable D call. The CDR3 has 14 residues. Germline loops: CDR1 SQVTM, CDR2 ANQGSEA. Trimming took 3 bases from V and 5 from J, leaving 16 bases between them. The CDR3: CSVDDLFSRETQYF. CDR3 DNA: TGCAGCGTTGATGATCTTTTTTCAAGGGAGACCCAGTACTTC. The whole variable domain, remainder taken from reference TRBV29-1 and TRBJ2-5, is SAVISQKPSRDICQRGTSLTIQCQVDSQVTMMFWYRQQPGQSLTLIATANQGSEATYESGFVIDKFPISRPNLTFSTLTVSNMSPEDSSIYLCSVDDLFSRETQYFGPGTRLLVL.

Ten or more counts support this clonotype. The J gene is TRBJ2-3, the V gene TRBV6-2 or TRBV6-3, with TRBD2 as a possible D gene (5 bases). V lost 6 bases, J lost 0 bases, and 22 bases lay in between. The length of the CDR3 is 18 residues. Per the germline V gene, CDR1 is MNHEY and CDR2 is SVGEGT. The DNA of the CDR3 is TGTGCCAGCAGGCCACACACCTTCGAGGGTGGTAGCACAGATACGCAGTATTTT. Translating gives CASRPHTFEGGSTDTQYF.

This clonotype was picked up many times. The chain uses TRBV9 and TRBJ2-1, with TRBD2 as a possible D gene (5 bases). Germline V gene lookup returns CDR1 SGDLS and CDR2 YYNGEE. Between the trimmed V and J ends, which lost 6 bases and 0 bases, there was a span of 13 bases. This CDR3 has 15 amino acids. The CDR3 DNA is TGTGCCAGCATCAACCGGACTGACTCCTACAATGAGCAGTTCTTC. Translation gives CASINRTDSYNEQFF. Full variable domain (remainder filled in from reference TRBV9 and TRBJ2-1): DSGVTQTPKHLITATGQRVTLRCSPRSGDLSVYWYQQSLDQGLQFLIQYYNGEERAKGNILERFSAQQFPDLHSELNLSSLELGDSALYFCASINRTDSYNEQFFGPGTRLTVL.

This clonotype was seen ten or more times. V and J are TRBV6-1 and TRBJ2-7; D is unresolved. Germline assignment: CDR1 MNHNS and CDR2 SASEGT. The CDR3 consists of 13 residues. The V gene lost 6 bases and the J gene lost 3 bases, with 12 bases spanning the gap. This CDR3 is CASRGRSSYEQYF. The CDR3 DNA reads as TGTGCCAGCAGAGGGCGCTCAAGCTACGAGCAGTACTTC.